The present T cell receptor (beta chain) was sequenced within a study of technical replicates of blood from a handful of donors (dated by TCRdb to the late 2010s). Concerning this clone itself: The clone's antigen remains unknown. No base qualities exist here, and no much larger clone lies one base off it.

The library was prepared using the immunoSEQ multiplex PCR assay. In TCRdb, the immuneACCESS table is reduced to in-frame sequences with V and J assigned. These tables do not hold every clone; where another copy was compared, an unresolved V gene accounts for under half, and the others remain unexplained. This sample lists 55,000 to 60,000 clones; around 95% were detected once. The ten largest clones capture roughly 4.5% of the sample. Reading from cysteine to phenylalanine, the CDR3 counts 14 amino acids. Left in the record is the CDR3 DNA by itself, 42 bases read in frame from the first base. In the germline V gene, CDR1 corresponds to LGHNT and CDR2 to FRNRAP. Ends trimmed: V by 3 bases, J by 9 bases; bases unmatched to a gene: 4.

The TCR originated in a human donor in good health. Some clones in this sample may be carry-over from other donors' samples. The rearranged segments are TRBV12-5 and TRBJ2-1, and TRBD2 aligns with 11 junction nucleotides. Sequencing was carried out using PBMCs. The CDR3 loop reads CASGFSGGAAEQFF. In nucleotides, the sequence is TGTGCTAGTGGTTTTAGCGGGGGGGCCGCTGAGCAGTTCTTC.